The 29 T cell receptor beta chains reported below all come from one sample, sequenced in a study of blood T cells in healthy people across ages. Combining a sample-barcoded 5' primer with a J-beta primer mix, a second PCR ran for about 6 to 12 cycles. In TCRdb, the 5' RACE reads were re-called with MiXCR into one record per CDR3 protein. The sample records some 690,000 distinct CDR3 sequences, about a fifth being singletons. Sequenced material: blood. The receptors were sampled from a man in his 70s in good health.

The V gene is TRBV12-3 or TRBV12-4, the J gene TRBJ2-3; D possibly matches TRBD1 or TRBD2 (6 bases each). The V gene lost 7 bases and the J gene lost 3 bases, with 14 bases spanning the gap. The CDR3 covers 14 residues. Here the CDR3 reads CASKGGLATDTQYF. DNA of the CDR3: TGTGCCAGCAAAGGGGGACTTGCAACAGATACGCAGTATTTT.

This clonotype was observed at least ten times. This chain uses TRBV6-5 with TRBJ2-1, with 9 bases lining up with TRBD1. J was trimmed by 3 bases and V by 5 bases; bases with no gene match: 2. The CDR3 covers 14 residues. CDR1 and CDR2 (germline): MNHEY, SVGAGI. CDR3 in DNA: TGTGCCAGCAGTAGGGACAGGGACTACAATGAGCAGTTCTTC. This sequence encodes CASSRDRDYNEQFF.

The V call is TRBV6-5, the J call TRBJ1-5, with a tentative D call TRBD1 (5 bases). Trimming pared 2 bases from V and 4 bases from J, leaving 12 bases between. The CDR3 length is 15 residues. CDR1 is MNHEY and CDR2 is SVGAGI in the germline V gene. The CDR3 DNA sequence: TGTGCCAGCAGTTACCGGGGCAACCTTAATCAGCCCCAGCATTTT. This codes for CASSYRGNLNQPQHF.

There are a few counts of this clonotype. V gene TRBV20-1 combines with J gene TRBJ1-4; 8 bases agree with TRBD1. The CDR3 covers 14 residues. Unmatched junction bases numbered 5, after V lost 2 bases and J lost 6 bases. In germline, CDR1 is DFQATT, CDR2 SNEGSKA (reference sequence). The CDR3 region is CSARKDRVDEKLFF. The CDR3 nucleotides read TGCAGTGCTAGAAAGGACAGGGTCGATGAAAAACTGTTTTTT.

This clonotype was seen ten or more times. V gene TRBV5-1 combines with J gene TRBJ2-5; a possible D gene is TRBD1 (6 bases). From germline, CDR1 is SGHRS and CDR2 YFSETQ. Trimming removed 0 bases from V and 6 bases from J, with 9 bases in between. The CDR3 totals 13 residues. In nucleotides, the CDR3 is TGCGCCAGCAGCTTGGAACAGGGAAAGACCCAGTACTTC. Translated: CASSLEQGKTQYF.

This rearrangement joins TRBV7-3 to TRBJ2-3; maybe TRBD2 (6 bases). V lost 5 bases, J lost 6 bases, and 12 bases lay in between. Germline CDR1 SGHTA, CDR2 FQGTGA. This CDR3 has 13 amino acids. The DNA of the CDR3 is TGTGCCAGCAGCCTGGACTACTCCGATACGCAGTATTTT. It specifies CASSLDYSDTQYF.

CDR3 sequence (DNA): TGCGCCAGCAGCCAGGGGACAGGGGGCCGCGCTTTCTTT. Translated, it gives CASSQGTGGRAFF. V and J are TRBV4-3 and TRBJ1-1; 12 nucleotides match TRBD1. V shed 3 bases and J 11 bases; nucleotides not matched to a gene: 4. The V gene's germline CDR1 is LGHNA and CDR2 YSLEER. This CDR3 is built from 13 residues.

As concerns this clonotype: Since a much larger clone is just one base distant, this may be a read error. This chain links TRBV4-2 with TRBJ2-3; the match to TRBD1 covers 8 bases. This CDR3 region has 15 residues. CDR1 is LGHNA, CDR2 YNFKEQ, per germline. The CDR3 sequence: CACSQVGQAADTQYF. The CDR3 region has the DNA TGTGCCTGCAGCCAAGTGGGACAGGCCGCAGATACGCAGTATTTT.

The chain uses TRBV20-1 and TRBJ2-7; the D is unclear. Trimming left V 6 bases short and J 0 bases short, with 15 bases between. This CDR3 comprises 14 residues. The germline gives CDR1 DFQATT, CDR2 SNEGSKA (reference sequence). The CDR3 sequence is CSASPEPISYEQYF. CDR3 DNA: TGCAGTGCCAGCCCAGAACCGATCTCCTACGAGCAGTACTTC.

This clonotype was counted a few times. The V and J genes are TRBV4-2 and TRBJ1-1; weak D call: TRBD1 (5 bases). This CDR3 spans 15 amino acids. CDR1 and CDR2 (germline): LGHNA, YNFKEQ. V lost 4 bases and J lost 5, with 17 bases in between. The CDR3 is CASSRDNGAKTEAFF. CDR3 nucleotides: TGTGCCAGCAGCCGAGATAACGGGGCGAAGACTGAAGCTTTCTTT.

This clonotype was seen more than once but under ten times. This CDR3 fails to terminate in the conserved phenylalanine or tryptophan, so it likely reflects a read error. This chain connects TRBV12-3 or TRBV12-4 to TRBJ2-5, with 7 bases aligning to TRBD1. The CDR3 is 17 amino acids. V lost 3 bases and J lost 11; bases outside the gene matches: 21. For the CDR3, the DNA is TGTGCCAGCAGTTTTGGCGCCGGGACAGTGGACCCTAAGGGGCAGTACGTC. It codes for CASSFGAGTVDPKGQYV.

This clonotype was seen just once. A junction boundary mismatches the germline segment, possibly from a read error. This rearrangement joins TRBV24-1 to TRBJ2-3, with 8 bases identical to TRBD2. The CDR3 runs 13 residues. Germline assignment: CDR1 KGHDR and CDR2 SFDVKD. The CDR3 DNA sequence: TGTACCACCAGTGACCGAGCCGGGAGGGCGGAGTATTTT. Encoded protein: CTTSDRAGRAEYF.

The chain couples TRBV12-3 or TRBV12-4 to TRBJ2-3, with D perhaps matching TRBD2 (6 bases). The CDR3 has 14 amino acids. Between the trimmed V and J ends, which lost 6 bases and 6 bases, there was a span of 16 bases. CDR3 sequence: CASRSPGGADTQYF. CDR3 nucleotides: TGTGCCAGCAGATCTCCCGGCGGGGCTGATACGCAGTATTTT.

V gene TRBV12-3 or TRBV12-4 combines with J gene TRBJ2-5; no clear D. V shed 3 bases and J shed 9 bases, with 17 bases lying between them. The length of the CDR3 is 14 residues. CDR3 region: CASSFFGALEAQYF. CDR3 sequence (DNA): TGTGCCAGCAGTTTTTTCGGAGCCCTCGAGGCCCAGTACTTC.

This clonotype has just a few counts. The J gene is TRBJ2-5, the V gene TRBV7-7; D remains unclear. Trimming left V 1 base short and J 1 base short, with 10 bases between. This CDR3 has 15 amino acids. Per the germline V gene, CDR1 is SSHAT and CDR2 is FNYEAQ (reference sequence). This CDR3 reads CASSLGSGSQETQYF. The CDR3 DNA is TGTGCCAGCAGCTTAGGTTCAGGTTCCCAAGAGACCCAGTACTTC.

About this clonotype: Possible read error: a much larger clone is one base away. CDR3 in amino acids: CASSQEGGTYNEQFF. The CDR3 coding sequence is TGTGCCAGCAGCCAAGAGGGGGGGACCTACAATGAGCAGTTCTTC. The rearrangement joins TRBV3-1 to TRBJ2-1, with 7 bases identical to TRBD2. J was trimmed by 2 bases and V by 0 bases; bases with no gene match: 1. The CDR3 consists of 15 residues. Germline V gene sequence: CDR1 LGHDT, CDR2 YNNKEL (reference sequence).

The J gene is TRBJ2-2, the V gene TRBV28; 10 nucleotides agree with TRBD2. V lost 1 base to trimming and J lost 6 bases; unmatched junction nucleotides: 2. Germline V gene sequence: CDR1 MDHEN, CDR2 SYDVKM. The length of the CDR3 is 15 residues. The CDR3 loop reads CASSLLLAGAGELFF. DNA of the CDR3: TGTGCCAGCAGTTTATTGCTAGCGGGGGCCGGGGAGCTGTTTTTT.

This clonotype was detected only a few times. The chain recombines TRBV5-1 with TRBJ2-3; the match to TRBD1 covers 8 bases. This CDR3 comprises 15 residues. Germline assignment: CDR1 SGHRS and CDR2 YFSETQ. V lost 4 bases, J lost 4 bases, and 8 bases stayed unmatched. CDR3 residues: CASSLDRGQPDTQYF. The CDR3 DNA follows: TGCGCCAGCAGCCTTGACAGGGGTCAGCCAGATACGCAGTATTTT.

This chain connects TRBV20-1 to TRBJ1-4; D is ambiguous. The CDR3 sequence is 12 residues long. V lost 7 bases and J 5 bases, leaving 11 bases between the germline ends. Germline V gene lookup returns CDR1 DFQATT and CDR2 SNEGSKA (reference sequence). The CDR3 is CSGGAGNEKLFF. As DNA, the CDR3 is TGCAGTGGGGGAGCAGGAAATGAAAAACTGTTTTTT.

This clonotype was seen only once. The CDR3 end shows no conserved phenylalanine or tryptophan, and so a read error is likely. This rearrangement joins TRBV14 to TRBJ2-5, with no clear D. The germline gives CDR1 SGHDN, CDR2 FVKESK. The V and J ends lost 5 bases and 5 bases respectively, with 9 bases between them. This CDR3 spans 12 amino acids. In DNA, the CDR3 is TGTGCCAGCAGCTTGGACCGGGAGACCCAGTACCTC. Protein product: CASSLDRETQYL.

This clonotype was recorded a few times. V is TRBV5-1 and J is TRBJ1-2; TRBD1 matches at 11 bases. Trimming at V came to 4 bases and at J to 4 bases, leaving 6 bases not matched to a gene. The CDR3 length is 15 residues. The V gene's germline CDR1 is SGHRS and CDR2 YFSETQ. The CDR3, as DNA: TGCGCCAGCAGCACGGGACAGGGGGTTGGCTATGGCTACACCTTC. Its translation is CASSTGQGVGYGYTF. Full variable domain (remainder filled in from reference TRBV5-1 and TRBJ1-2): KAGVTQTPRYLIKTRGQQVTLSCSPISGHRSVSWYQQTPGQGLQFLFEYFSETQRNKGNFPGRFSGRQFSNSRSEMNVSTLELGDSALYLCASSTGQGVGYGYTFGSGTRLTVV.

This clonotype was recorded many times. V is TRBV6-5 and J is TRBJ2-3; D is unresolved. V was trimmed by 0 bases and J by 6 bases, leaving 7 bases between them. The CDR3 is 13 residues long. The germline CDR1 and CDR2 sequences are MNHEY and SVGAGI. CDR3 in DNA: TGTGCCAGCAGTTACTCACCTCGGGATACGCAGTATTTT. Its protein product is CASSYSPRDTQYF.

This clonotype was recorded a few times. The chain is built from TRBV7-8 and TRBJ1-4, with 10 bases identical to TRBD1. The germline CDR1 and CDR2 sequences are SGHVS and FQNEAQ. The length of the CDR3 is 17 residues. V was clipped by 2 bases and J by 3 bases; unmatched bases: 6. The CDR3 here is CASSLPRGTGANEKLFF. CDR3 nucleotides: TGTGCCAGCAGCTTACCGCGCGGGACAGGGGCTAATGAAAAACTGTTTTTT.

This clonotype was seen many times. This chain joins TRBV12-3 or TRBV12-4 and TRBJ1-5; perhaps TRBD1 as D (6 bases). The CDR3 sequence is 14 residues long. Trimming stripped 6 bases from V and 4 bases from J, with 13 bases between. The CDR3 region is CASSPGVGNQPQHF. CDR3 bases: TGTGCCAGCAGCCCAGGGGTAGGGAATCAGCCCCAGCATTTT.

The table lists this clonotype with a few counts. The gene calls are TRBV30 and TRBJ2-1; 9 bases are a match to TRBD2. Germline CDR1 is GTSNPN and CDR2 is SVGIG (reference sequence). Trimming took 2 bases from V and 1 from J; bases not matched to a gene: 3. This CDR3 spans 15 amino acids. The CDR3: CAWSSAGGSYNEQFF. CDR3 nucleotide sequence: TGTGCCTGGAGTTCGGCGGGAGGGTCCTACAATGAGCAGTTCTTC.

This sequence joins TRBV9 and TRBJ2-5; TRBD1 aligns across 10 bases. Germline CDR1 reads SGDLS; CDR2 reads YYNGEE. V gave up 4 bases and J gave up 1 base; unmatched junction bases: 7. The CDR3 contains 16 residues. CDR3 region: CASSFGTGVFQETQYF. CDR3 DNA sequence: TGTGCCAGCAGCTTCGGGACAGGGGTCTTCCAAGAGACCCAGTACTTC.

This chain connects TRBV7-2 to TRBJ1-4; 9 bases are shared with TRBD1. The CDR3 is 15 amino acids. Germline V gene data show CDR1 as SGHTA and CDR2 as FQGNSA. Unmatched junction bases numbered 8, after V lost 5 bases and J lost 7 bases. CDR3 coding DNA: TGTGCCAGCAGCCCAAGGACAGGGGAGGGTGAAAAACTGTTTTTT. This sequence encodes CASSPRTGEGEKLFF.

The chain joins TRBV2 to TRBJ2-2; weak D call: TRBD2 (5 bases). Trimming removed 7 bases at V and 6 bases at J, with 18 bases between. This CDR3 has 15 residues. CDR1 and CDR2 (germline): SNHLY, FYNNEI. CDR3 loop: CASTAFGIVAGELFF. The CDR3 DNA sequence: TGTGCCAGCACCGCCTTCGGGATAGTCGCCGGGGAGCTGTTTTTT.

This clonotype was seen a few times. The chain links TRBV20-1 to TRBJ2-7; D possibly corresponds to TRBD2 (5 bases). The ends were cut back, 5 bases at V and 0 bases at J, with 8 bases in the middle. Germline V gene lookup returns CDR1 DFQATT and CDR2 SNEGSKA (reference sequence). The CDR3 is 12 amino acids. For the CDR3, the DNA is TGCAGTGCTCAAGGGAGCTCCTACGAGCAGTACGTC. Its translation is CSAQGSSYEQYV.